This T cell receptor beta chain was sequenced in a study of monozygotic twins with inflammatory bowel disease. Study-level results: Healthy twins showed more clonotype sharing with others than IBD patients, especially patients with disease activity.

With the 5' RACE reads reprocessed, TCRdb shows one record per CDR3 protein and no DNA. The table lists some 170,000 distinct CDR3 sequences. As to this clonotype: Its target is unknown.

CDR3 length equals 15 residues. CDR1 is MNHEY and CDR2 is SVGAGI in the germline V gene. This clonotype was sampled from a human donor with ulcerative colitis or Crohn's disease, or a healthy co-twin of an affected twin (not recorded which). The sample consisted of blood. The gene calls are TRBV6-5 and TRBJ2-1; TCRdb's D call of TRBD2 is untestable without DNA. CDR3 residues: CASSQLAGYYNEQFF.